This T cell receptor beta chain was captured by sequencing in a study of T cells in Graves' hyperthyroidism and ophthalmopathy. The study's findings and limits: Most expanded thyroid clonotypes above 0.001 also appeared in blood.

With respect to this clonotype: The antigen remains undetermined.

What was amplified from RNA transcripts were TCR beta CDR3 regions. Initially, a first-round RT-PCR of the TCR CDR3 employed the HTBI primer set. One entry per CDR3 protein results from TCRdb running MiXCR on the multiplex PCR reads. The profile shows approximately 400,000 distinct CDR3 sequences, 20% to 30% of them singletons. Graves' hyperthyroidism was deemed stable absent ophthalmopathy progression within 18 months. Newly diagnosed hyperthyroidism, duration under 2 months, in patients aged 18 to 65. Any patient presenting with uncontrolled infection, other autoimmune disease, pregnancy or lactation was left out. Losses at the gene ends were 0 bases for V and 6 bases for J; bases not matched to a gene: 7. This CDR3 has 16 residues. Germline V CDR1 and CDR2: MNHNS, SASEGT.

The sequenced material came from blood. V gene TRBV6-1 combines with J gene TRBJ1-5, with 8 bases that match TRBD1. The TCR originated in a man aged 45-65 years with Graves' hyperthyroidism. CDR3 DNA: TGTGCCAGCAGTGAAGCGCTGCAGGGGGCGAGTCAGCCCCAGCATTTT. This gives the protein CASSEALQGASQPQHF.